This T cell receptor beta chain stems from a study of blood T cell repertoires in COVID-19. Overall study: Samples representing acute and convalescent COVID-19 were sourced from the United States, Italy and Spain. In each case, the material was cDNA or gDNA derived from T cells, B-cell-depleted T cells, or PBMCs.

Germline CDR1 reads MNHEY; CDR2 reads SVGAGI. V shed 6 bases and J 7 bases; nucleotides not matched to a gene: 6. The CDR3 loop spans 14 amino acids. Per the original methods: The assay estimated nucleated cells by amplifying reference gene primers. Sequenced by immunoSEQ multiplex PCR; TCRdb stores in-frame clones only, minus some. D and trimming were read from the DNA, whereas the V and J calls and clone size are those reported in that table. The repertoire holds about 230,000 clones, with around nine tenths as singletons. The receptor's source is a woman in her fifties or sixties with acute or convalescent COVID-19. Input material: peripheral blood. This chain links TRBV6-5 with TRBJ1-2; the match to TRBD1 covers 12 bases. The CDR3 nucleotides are TGTGCCAGCAGGGGACAGGGGGCATCTAGTGGCTACACCTTC. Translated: CASRGQGASSGYTF.